The 14 T cell receptor beta chains presented below share a single source sample, sequenced in a study of blood T cells in healthy people across ages. The second PCR ran about 6 to 12 cycles with a sample-barcoded 5' primer and J-beta primers. One entry per CDR3 protein results from TCRdb running MiXCR on the 5' RACE reads. The sample yields around 800,000 distinct CDR3 sequences, 25% to 30% seen once. The data were also submitted as part of a second study, on T cells of mothers and their children.

The specimen was blood. Source of these receptors: a boy between 5 and 17 years old in good health.

The table lists this clonotype with a few counts. The CDR3 here is CASIRTGDSPLHF. The CDR3 nucleotides are TGTGCCAGCATCAGGACAGGGGATTCACCCCTCCACTTT. This sequence joins TRBV2 and TRBJ1-6; 9 positions agree with TRBD1. Germline V gene sequence: CDR1 SNHLY, CDR2 FYNNEI. Trimming took 7 bases from V and 8 from J; bases not matched to a gene: 3. The CDR3 runs to 13 residues.

A few counts support this clonotype. The gene calls are TRBV7-2 and TRBJ1-5; D call uncertain. Germline CDR1 and CDR2: SGHTA and FQGNSA. This CDR3 is built from 15 residues. The germline V and J ends were trimmed by 1 base and 3 bases, with 10 bases remaining between them. Written as DNA, the CDR3 is TGTGCCAGCAGCTTAGTCGTCGCGAACAATCAGCCCCAGCATTTT. It specifies CASSLVVANNQPQHF. Supplemented by reference TRBV7-2 and TRBJ1-5, the full variable domain reads GAGVSQSPSNKVTEKGKDVELRCDPISGHTALYWYRQSLGQGLEFLIYFQGNSAPDKSGLPSDRFSAERTGGSVSTLTIQRTQQEDSAVYLCASSLVVANNQPQHFGDGTRLSIL.

This clonotype was seen only a few times. V usage is TRBV29-1 and J usage is TRBJ2-1; D not resolved. The V gene lost 6 bases and the J gene lost 9 bases, with 12 bases spanning the gap. This CDR3 spans 11 amino acids. Germline CDR1 SQVTM, CDR2 ANQGSEA. The CDR3: CSVRTASEQFF. DNA of the CDR3: TGCAGCGTCCGGACGGCGAGTGAGCAGTTCTTC.

Only a few counts were recorded for this clonotype. This chain uses TRBV7-9 with TRBJ1-1; the D gene is possibly TRBD1 (6 bases). CDR3 length equals 13 residues. Germline V gives CDR1 SEHNR, CDR2 FQNEAQ (reference sequence). Between the trimmed V and J ends, which lost 3 bases and 4 bases, there was a span of 9 bases. The CDR3 here is CASSFGQPTEAFF. Written as DNA, the CDR3 is TGTGCCAGCAGCTTTGGACAGCCCACTGAAGCTTTCTTT.

This clonotype has a count of ten or more. This chain links TRBV7-2 with TRBJ2-5, with TRBD2 matching over 7 bases. Unmatched junction bases numbered 7, after V lost 3 bases and J lost 0 bases. Germline V gives CDR1 SGHTA, CDR2 FQGNSA. The CDR3 spans 16 residues. The CDR3 region is CASSLIWRGNQETQYF. The CDR3 DNA reads TGTGCCAGCAGCTTGATCTGGCGGGGGAACCAAGAGACCCAGTACTTC.

The chain is built from TRBV9 and TRBJ2-5; tentatively, D is TRBD1 or TRBD2 (5 bases each). CDR3 length: 14 residues. The germline V gene encodes CDR1 SGDLS and CDR2 YYNGEE. V lost 0 bases and J lost 11, with 17 bases in between. CDR3 DNA: TGTGCCAGCAGCGTAGTTGACAGTACCTGGGAGCAGTACTTC. Its protein is CASSVVDSTWEQYF.

This clonotype was observed a handful of times. This rearrangement joins TRBV28 to TRBJ1-2; perhaps TRBD1 as D (6 bases). There are 14 residues in the CDR3. In germline, CDR1 is MDHEN, CDR2 SYDVKM. Trimming took 8 bases from V and 4 from J, leaving 17 bases between them. The CDR3 spells CASLSFPRGYGYTF. The CDR3 DNA reads as TGTGCCAGCCTCAGTTTCCCCAGGGGCTATGGCTACACCTTC.

The sample holds a few counts of this clonotype. The chain employs TRBV12-3 or TRBV12-4 and TRBJ2-1; 8 nucleotides line up with TRBD1. The DNA end lines up better with TRBJ2-7; the J call may be wrong. The CDR3 spans 15 residues. In nucleotides, the CDR3 is TGTGCCAGCAGTCCCGGGACAGGAGGGATTGACGAGCAGTACTTC. This sequence encodes CASSPGTGGIDEQYF.

The genes are TRBV6-2 or TRBV6-3 and TRBJ1-1; D might be TRBD1 (5 bases). V was shortened by 7 bases and J by 4 bases, with 16 bases between the two germline ends. Germline loops: CDR1 MNHEY, CDR2 SVGEGT. The CDR3 length is 14 residues. The CDR3: CASTAGSRATEAFF. The CDR3 nucleotides read TGTGCCAGCACCGCAGGGAGTAGGGCCACTGAAGCTTTCTTT.

The chain recombines TRBV7-9 with TRBJ2-5, with D tentatively TRBD2 (6 bases). Germline CDR1 is SEHNR and CDR2 is FQNEAQ (reference sequence). Trimming cost V 1 base and J 2 bases, with 17 bases left between them. CDR3 length: 17 amino acids. Here the CDR3 DNA reads TGTGCCAGCAGCTTAGGCCAAGGCGGGGCCATACAAGAGACCCAGTACTTC. It is translated as CASSLGQGGAIQETQYF.

Written as DNA, the CDR3 is TGTGCCATCAGTGAGGATTCTAGCGCCCCGCGGTTGACCGGGGAGCTGTTTTTT. Translated: CAISEDSSAPRLTGELFF. This chain uses TRBV10-3 with TRBJ2-2; D is possibly TRBD2 (6 bases). CDR3 length: 18 residues. The germline gives CDR1 ENHRY, CDR2 SYGVKD. With 2 bases removed from V and 5 bases from J, the gap between germline ends came to 21 bases.

This clonotype was counted between two and nine times. This rearrangement joins TRBV12-3 or TRBV12-4 to TRBJ1-1; no definite D call. This CDR3 comprises 14 residues. V shed 6 bases and J shed 5 bases, with 16 bases lying between them. CDR3 amino acids: CASSPRSVGTEAFF. The CDR3, as DNA: TGTGCCAGCAGCCCGAGAAGTGTGGGGACTGAAGCTTTCTTT.

This clonotype was seen a handful of times. The V gene is TRBV18, the J gene TRBJ2-1, with a weak D call TRBD2 (5 bases). V lost 6 bases to trimming and J lost 2 bases, with 14 bases between them. Germline V gene data show CDR1 as KGHSH and CDR2 as LQKENI. The CDR3 contains 15 residues. The CDR3 region has the DNA TGTGCCAGCTCGGCTAGAAGCGGACCCTACAATGAGCAGTTCTTC. It encodes CASSARSGPYNEQFF.

V usage is TRBV2 and J usage is TRBJ1-1; a possible D gene is TRBD1 (6 bases). Trimming left V 7 bases short and J 4 bases short, with 13 bases between. The CDR3 sequence is 13 residues long. Germline lookup yields CDR1 SNHLY and CDR2 FYNNEI. CDR3 coding DNA: TGTGCCAGCATCTTGGGGGGCGCCACTGAAGCTTTCTTT. Amino acids: CASILGGATEAFF. Using reference TRBV2 and TRBJ1-1 for the parts outside the CDR3, the full variable domain is EPEVTQTPSHQVTQMGQEVILRCVPISNHLYFYWYRQILGQKVEFLVSFYNNEISEKSEIFDDQFSVERPDGSNFTLKIRSTKLEDSAMYFCASILGGATEAFFGQGTRLTVV.